This TCR beta chain was documented in a study of T cells in tuberculosis. V gave up 3 bases and J gave up 1 base, with 9 bases separating them. Germline CDR1 is SEHNR and CDR2 is FQNEAQ (reference sequence). The CDR3 is 14 residues long. Measured with immunoSEQ multiplex PCR; TCRdb has only the in-frame clones, and not every one. The profile shows some 26,000 clones, roughly 92% of them singletons. With respect to this clone: No antigen is known for it.

Each donor contributed roughly 100,000 T cells on average, unsorted. Study-wide results and limits: The TCR-beta difference was not significant; alpha differences partly reflected length.

Sequencing used PBMCs. The receptor comes from a donor aged 10-29 years with latent tuberculosis or without tuberculosis infection. Some clones in this sample may be carry-over from other donors' samples. The rearrangement joins TRBV7-9 to TRBJ1-1; D may be TRBD1 (6 bases). CDR3 in amino acids: CASSFGTPNTEAFF. The DNA of the CDR3 is TGTGCCAGCAGCTTCGGGACACCGAACACTGAAGCTTTCTTT. The variable domain in full, with the rest retrieved from reference TRBV7-9 and TRBJ1-1, is DTGVSQNPRHKITKRGQNVTFRCDPISEHNRLYWYRQTLGQGPEFLTYFQNEAQLEKSRLLSDRFSAERPKGSFSTLEIQRTEQGDSAMYLCASSFGTPNTEAFFGQGTRLTVV.